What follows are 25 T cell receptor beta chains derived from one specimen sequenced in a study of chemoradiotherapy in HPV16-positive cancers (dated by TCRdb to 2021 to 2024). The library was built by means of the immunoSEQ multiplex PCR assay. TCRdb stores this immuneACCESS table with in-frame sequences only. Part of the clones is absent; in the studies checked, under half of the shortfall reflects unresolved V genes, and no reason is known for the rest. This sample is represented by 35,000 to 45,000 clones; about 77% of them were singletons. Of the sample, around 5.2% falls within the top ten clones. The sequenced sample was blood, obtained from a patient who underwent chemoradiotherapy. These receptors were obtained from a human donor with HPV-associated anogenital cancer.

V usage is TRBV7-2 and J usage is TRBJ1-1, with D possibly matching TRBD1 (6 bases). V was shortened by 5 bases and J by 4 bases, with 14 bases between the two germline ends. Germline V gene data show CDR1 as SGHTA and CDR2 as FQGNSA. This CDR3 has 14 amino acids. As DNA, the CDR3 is TGTGCCAGCAGCAAAAACCGGGACACCACTGAAGCTTTCTTT. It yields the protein CASSKNRDTTEAFF.

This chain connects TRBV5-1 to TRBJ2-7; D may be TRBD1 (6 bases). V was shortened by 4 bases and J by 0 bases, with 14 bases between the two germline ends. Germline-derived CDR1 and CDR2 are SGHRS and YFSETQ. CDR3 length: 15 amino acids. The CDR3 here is CASSRDIRSSYEQYF. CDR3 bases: TGCGCCAGCAGCAGGGACATTAGGAGCTCCTACGAGCAGTACTTC.

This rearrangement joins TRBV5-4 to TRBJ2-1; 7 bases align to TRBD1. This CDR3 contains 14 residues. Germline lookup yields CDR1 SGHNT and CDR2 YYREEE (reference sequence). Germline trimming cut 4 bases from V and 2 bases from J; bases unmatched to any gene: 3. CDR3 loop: CASSLTGPYNEQFF. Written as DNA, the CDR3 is TGTGCCAGCAGCCTGACAGGGCCCTACAATGAGCAGTTCTTC.

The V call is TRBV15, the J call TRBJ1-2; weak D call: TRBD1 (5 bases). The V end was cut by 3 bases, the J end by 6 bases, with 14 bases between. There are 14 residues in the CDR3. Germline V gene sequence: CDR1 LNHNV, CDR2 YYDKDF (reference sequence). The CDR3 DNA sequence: TGTGCCACCAGCAGCAGGGTCACGGGGCATGGCTACACCTTC. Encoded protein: CATSSRVTGHGYTF.

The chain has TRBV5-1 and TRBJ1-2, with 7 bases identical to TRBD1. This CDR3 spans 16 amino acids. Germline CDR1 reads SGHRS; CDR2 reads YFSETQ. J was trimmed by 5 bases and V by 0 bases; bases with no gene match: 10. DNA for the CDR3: TGCGCCAGCAGCTTGGAGGGGGCGATTAGTCTTTATGGCTACACCTTC. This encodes CASSLEGAISLYGYTF. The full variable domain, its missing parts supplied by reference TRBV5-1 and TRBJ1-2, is KAGVTQTPRYLIKTRGQQVTLSCSPISGHRSVSWYQQTPGQGLQFLFEYFSETQRNKGNFPGRFSGRQFSNSRSEMNVSTLELGDSALYLCASSLEGAISLYGYTFGSGTRLTVV.

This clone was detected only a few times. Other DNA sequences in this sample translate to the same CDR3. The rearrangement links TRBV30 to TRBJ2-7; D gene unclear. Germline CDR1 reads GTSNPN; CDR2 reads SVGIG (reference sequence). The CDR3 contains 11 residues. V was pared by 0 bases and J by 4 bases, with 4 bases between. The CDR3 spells CAWSVRYEQYF. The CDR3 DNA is TGTGCCTGGAGTGTACGTTACGAGCAGTACTTC.

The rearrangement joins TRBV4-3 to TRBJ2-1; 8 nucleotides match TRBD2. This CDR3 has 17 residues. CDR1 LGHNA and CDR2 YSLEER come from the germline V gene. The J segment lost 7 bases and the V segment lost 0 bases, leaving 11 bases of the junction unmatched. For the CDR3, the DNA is TGCGCCAGCAGCCAAGAAGTGCGGGGGGTTTCTAGAAATGAGCAGTTCTTC. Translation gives CASSQEVRGVSRNEQFF.

DNA of the CDR3: TGTGCCAGCAGCTTGTTAGCGGGGTTCGGGTTTGGGAATGAGCAGTTCTTC. This translates into CASSLLAGFGFGNEQFF. The genes are TRBV5-6 and TRBJ2-1, with 8 bases that match TRBD2. CDR1 and CDR2 (germline): SGHDT, YYEEEE. This CDR3 spans 17 amino acids. Trimming at V came to 1 base and at J to 7 bases, leaving 13 bases not matched to a gene.

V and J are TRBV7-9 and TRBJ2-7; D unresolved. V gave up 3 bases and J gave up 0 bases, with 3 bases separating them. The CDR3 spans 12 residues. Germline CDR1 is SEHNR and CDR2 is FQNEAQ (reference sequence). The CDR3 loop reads CASSLVSYEQYF. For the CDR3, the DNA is TGTGCCAGCAGCTTGGTCTCCTACGAGCAGTACTTC. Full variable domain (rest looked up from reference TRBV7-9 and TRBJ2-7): DTGVSQNPRHKITKRGQNVTFRCDPISEHNRLYWYRQTLGQGPEFLTYFQNEAQLEKSRLLSDRFSAERPKGSFSTLEIQRTEQGDSAMYLCASSLVSYEQYFGPGTRLTVT.

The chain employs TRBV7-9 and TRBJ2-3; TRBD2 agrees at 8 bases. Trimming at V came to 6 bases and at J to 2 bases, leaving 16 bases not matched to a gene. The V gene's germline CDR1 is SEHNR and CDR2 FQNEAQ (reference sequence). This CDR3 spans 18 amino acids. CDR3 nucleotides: TGTGCCAGCAGACGAGCCCTTGCTGCGGGGGGTGACACAGATACGCAGTATTTT. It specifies CASRRALAAGGDTDTQYF.

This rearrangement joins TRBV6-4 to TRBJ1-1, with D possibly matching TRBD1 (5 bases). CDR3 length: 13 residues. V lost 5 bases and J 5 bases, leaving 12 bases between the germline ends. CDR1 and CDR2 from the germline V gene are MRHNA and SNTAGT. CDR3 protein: CASSKTWGTEAFF. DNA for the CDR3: TGTGCCAGCAGTAAGACCTGGGGGACTGAAGCTTTCTTT.

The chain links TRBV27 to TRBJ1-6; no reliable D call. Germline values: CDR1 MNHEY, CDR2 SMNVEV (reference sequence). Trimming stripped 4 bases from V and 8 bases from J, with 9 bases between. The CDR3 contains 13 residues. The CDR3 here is CASSSRWDSPLHF. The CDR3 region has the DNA TGTGCCAGCAGTTCACGGTGGGATTCACCCCTCCACTTT.

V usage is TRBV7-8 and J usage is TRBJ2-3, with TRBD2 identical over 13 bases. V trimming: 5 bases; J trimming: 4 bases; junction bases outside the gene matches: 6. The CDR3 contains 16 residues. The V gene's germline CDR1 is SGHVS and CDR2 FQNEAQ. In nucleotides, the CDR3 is TGTGCCAGCAGCGCAATACTAGCGGGGGGGTCAGATACGCAGTATTTT. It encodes CASSAILAGGSDTQYF.

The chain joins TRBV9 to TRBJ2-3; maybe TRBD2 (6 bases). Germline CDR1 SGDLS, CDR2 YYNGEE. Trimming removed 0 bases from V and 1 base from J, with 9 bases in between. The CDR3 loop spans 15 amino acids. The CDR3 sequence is CASSVVSGGTDTQYF. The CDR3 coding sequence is TGTGCCAGCAGCGTAGTCTCGGGAGGCACAGATACGCAGTATTTT. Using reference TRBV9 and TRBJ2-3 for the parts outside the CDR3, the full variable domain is DSGVTQTPKHLITATGQRVTLRCSPRSGDLSVYWYQQSLDQGLQFLIQYYNGEERAKGNILERFSAQQFPDLHSELNLSSLELGDSALYFCASSVVSGGTDTQYFGPGTRLTVL.

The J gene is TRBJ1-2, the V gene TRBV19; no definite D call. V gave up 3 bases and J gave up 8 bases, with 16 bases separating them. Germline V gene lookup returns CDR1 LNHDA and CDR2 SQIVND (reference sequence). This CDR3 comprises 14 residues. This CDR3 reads CASSISGVLGGYTF. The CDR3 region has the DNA TGTGCCAGTAGTATCAGCGGGGTACTAGGAGGCTACACCTTC.

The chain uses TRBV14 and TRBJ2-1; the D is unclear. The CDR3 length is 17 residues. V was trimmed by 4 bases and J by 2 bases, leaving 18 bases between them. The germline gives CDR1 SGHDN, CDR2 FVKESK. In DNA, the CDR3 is TGTGCCAGCAGCCCCTGGGCGCGGAGAACAACCTACAATGAGCAGTTCTTC. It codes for CASSPWARRTTYNEQFF. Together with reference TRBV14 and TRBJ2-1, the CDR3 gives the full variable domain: EAGVTQFPSHSVIEKGQTVTLRCDPISGHDNLYWYRRVMGKEIKFLLHFVKESKQDESGMPNNRFLAERTGGTYSTLKVQPAELEDSGVYFCASSPWARRTTYNEQFFGPGTRLTVL.

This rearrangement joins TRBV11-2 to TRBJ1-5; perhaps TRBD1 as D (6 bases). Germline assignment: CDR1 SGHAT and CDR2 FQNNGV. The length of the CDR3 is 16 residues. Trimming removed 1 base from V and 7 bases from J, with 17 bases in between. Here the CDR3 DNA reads TGTGCCAGCAGCTTAGGGACACTCAGGGGTTTACAGCCCCAGCATTTT. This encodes CASSLGTLRGLQPQHF.

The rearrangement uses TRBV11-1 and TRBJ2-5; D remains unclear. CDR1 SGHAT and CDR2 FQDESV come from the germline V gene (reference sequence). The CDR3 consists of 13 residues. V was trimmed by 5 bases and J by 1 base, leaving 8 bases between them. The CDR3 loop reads CASSPRSQETQYF. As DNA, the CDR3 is TGTGCCAGCAGCCCGCGGTCCCAAGAGACCCAGTACTTC.

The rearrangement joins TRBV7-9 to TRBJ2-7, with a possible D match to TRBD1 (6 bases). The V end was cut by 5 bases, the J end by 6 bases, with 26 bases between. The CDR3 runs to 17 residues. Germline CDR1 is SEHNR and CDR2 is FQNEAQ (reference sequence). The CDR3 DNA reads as TGTGCCAGCAGCACCACCGAACCCGGGACACGGAATGGCGAGCAGTACTTC. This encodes CASSTTEPGTRNGEQYF.

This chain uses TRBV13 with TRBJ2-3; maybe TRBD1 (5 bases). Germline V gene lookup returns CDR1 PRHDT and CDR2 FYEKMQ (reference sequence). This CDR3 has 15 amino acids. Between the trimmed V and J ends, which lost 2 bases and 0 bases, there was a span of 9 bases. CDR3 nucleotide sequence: TGTGCCAGCAGCTTAAGACAGATGAGCACAGATACGCAGTATTTT. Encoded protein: CASSLRQMSTDTQYF.

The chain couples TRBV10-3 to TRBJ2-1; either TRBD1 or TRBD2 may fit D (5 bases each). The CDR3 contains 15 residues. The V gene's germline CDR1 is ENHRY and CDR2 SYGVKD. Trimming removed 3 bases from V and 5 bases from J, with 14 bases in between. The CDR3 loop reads CAISDSGQQHNEQFF. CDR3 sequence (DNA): TGTGCCATCAGTGACTCGGGGCAGCAGCACAATGAGCAGTTCTTC.

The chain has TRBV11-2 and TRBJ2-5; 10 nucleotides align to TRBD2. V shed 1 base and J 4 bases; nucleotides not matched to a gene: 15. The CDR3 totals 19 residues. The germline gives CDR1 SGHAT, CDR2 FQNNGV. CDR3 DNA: TGTGCCAGCAGCTTAGGACTTGGGCTAGCGGGGGCCCGGGGAGAGACCCAGTACTTC. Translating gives CASSLGLGLAGARGETQYF.

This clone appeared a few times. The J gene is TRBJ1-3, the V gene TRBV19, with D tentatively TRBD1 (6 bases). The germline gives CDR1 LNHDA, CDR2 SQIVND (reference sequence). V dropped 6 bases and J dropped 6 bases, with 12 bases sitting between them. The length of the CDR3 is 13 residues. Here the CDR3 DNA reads TGTGCCAGTAGCTCCGGGACAAAAAACACCATATATTTT. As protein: CASSSGTKNTIYF.

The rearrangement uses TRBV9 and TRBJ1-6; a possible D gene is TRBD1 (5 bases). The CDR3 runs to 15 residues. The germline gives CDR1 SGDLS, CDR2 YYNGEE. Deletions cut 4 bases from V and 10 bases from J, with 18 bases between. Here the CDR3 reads CASSKEGQGGSPLHF. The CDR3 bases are TGTGCCAGCAGCAAAGAAGGACAAGGCGGGTCACCCCTCCACTTT.

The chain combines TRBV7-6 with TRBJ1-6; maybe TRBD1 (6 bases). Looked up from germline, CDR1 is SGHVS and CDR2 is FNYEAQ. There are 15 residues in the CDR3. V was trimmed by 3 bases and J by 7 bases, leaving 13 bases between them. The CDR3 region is CASSFAGAWNSPLHF. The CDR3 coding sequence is TGTGCCAGCAGCTTCGCGGGGGCGTGGAATTCACCCCTCCACTTT.